Shown below are 19 T cell receptor beta chains from a single sample sequenced in a study of cytomegalovirus exposure and HLA in healthy donors. The PCR used 60 Vbeta and 13 Jbeta primers. Only in-frame clones appear in the TCRdb table, and some are missing; sequencing was by immunoSEQ multiplex PCR. The sample includes some 150,000 clones, over 60% of them seen just once. The sequenced material came from PBMCs. These receptor sequences come from a man aged 40-55 years in good health and CMV-seropositive.

This clone has a single count. A read error may account for a junction end that differs from germline. This rearrangement joins TRBV7-9 to TRBJ2-1; 11 nucleotides agree with TRBD2. CDR3 size: 14 residues. The V gene's germline CDR1 is SEHNR and CDR2 FQNEAQ (reference sequence). The CDR3 loop is CSSSPASGGHEQFF. As DNA, the CDR3 is TGTTCCAGCAGCCCAGCTAGCGGGGGGCATGAGCAGTTCTTC. The complete variable domain, with remaining parts taken from reference TRBV7-9 and TRBJ2-1, reads DTGVSQNPRHKITKRGQNVTFRCDPISEHNRLYWYRQTLGQGPEFLTYFQNEAQLEKSRLLSDRFSAERPKGSFSTLEIQRTEQGDSAMYLCSSSPASGGHEQFFGPGTRLTVL.

This clone was observed a handful of times. The chain is built from TRBV16 and TRBJ1-5, with D tentatively TRBD1 (6 bases). V gave up 0 bases and J gave up 0 bases, with 9 bases separating them. Per the germline V gene, CDR1 is KGHSY and CDR2 is FQNENV. This CDR3 has 16 amino acids. CDR3 nucleotides: TGTGCCAGCAGCCAATCTTTGACAGGTAGCAATCAGCCCCAGCATTTT. It codes for CASSQSLTGSNQPQHF.

This clone was seen more than once but under ten times. The chain combines TRBV10-3 with TRBJ2-7; the D is unclear. Looked up from germline, CDR1 is ENHRY and CDR2 is SYGVKD. The ends were cut back, 4 bases at V and 2 bases at J, with 12 bases in the middle. This CDR3 comprises 14 residues. CDR3 protein: CAISASGRPYEQYF. As DNA, the CDR3 is TGTGCCATCAGTGCATCAGGCCGTCCCTACGAGCAGTACTTC.

This chain uses TRBV18 with TRBJ2-1, with 11 positions matching TRBD1. V lost 3 bases, J lost 6 bases, and 4 bases stayed unmatched. Per germline, CDR1 KGHSH and CDR2 LQKENI. The CDR3 consists of 15 residues. The CDR3 sequence is CASSPVGTGGNEQFF. The CDR3 bases are TGTGCCAGCTCACCCGTCGGGACAGGGGGCAATGAGCAGTTCTTC.

The rearrangement links TRBV19 to TRBJ2-1, with D maybe TRBD1 (6 bases). V was trimmed by 2 bases and J by 0 bases, leaving 11 bases between them. The length of the CDR3 is 16 residues. Germline CDR1 is LNHDA and CDR2 is SQIVND (reference sequence). The CDR3 sequence is CASSIMDSRSYNEQFF. DNA of the CDR3: TGTGCCAGTAGTATAATGGACAGTCGCTCCTACAATGAGCAGTTCTTC.

The genes are TRBV5-1 and TRBJ2-7; 8 positions agree with TRBD2. The V gene's germline CDR1 is SGHRS and CDR2 YFSETQ. V lost 0 bases to trimming and J lost 5 bases; unmatched junction nucleotides: 10. This CDR3 is built from 16 residues. In nucleotides, the CDR3 is TGCGCCAGCAGCTTGGCCATCGGGGCGGGAGGTCACGAGCAGTACTTC. Translated, it gives CASSLAIGAGGHEQYF. Full variable domain (remainder filled in from reference TRBV5-1 and TRBJ2-7): KAGVTQTPRYLIKTRGQQVTLSCSPISGHRSVSWYQQTPGQGLQFLFEYFSETQRNKGNFPGRFSGRQFSNSRSEMNVSTLELGDSALYLCASSLAIGAGGHEQYFGPGTRLTVT.

The chain uses TRBV27 and TRBJ1-6; 10 nucleotides agree with TRBD1. Germline loops: CDR1 MNHEY, CDR2 SMNVEV (reference sequence). This CDR3 has 16 amino acids. V shed 2 bases and J 10 bases; nucleotides not matched to a gene: 8. Here the CDR3 DNA reads TGTGCCAGCAGTTTAAGGTCCGGGACAGGGGACTCACCCCTCCACTTT. It specifies CASSLRSGTGDSPLHF.

The chain uses TRBV9 and TRBJ1-6; 7 nucleotides line up with TRBD1. J gave up 6 bases and V 4 bases, and 13 bases lay outside the gene matches. Germline values: CDR1 SGDLS, CDR2 YYNGEE. This CDR3 spans 17 amino acids. CDR3 sequence: CASSQGVLGSLNSPLHF. In DNA, the CDR3 is TGTGCCAGCAGCCAGGGGGTGTTAGGAAGTCTTAATTCACCCCTCCACTTT. Full variable domain (rest looked up from reference TRBV9 and TRBJ1-6): DSGVTQTPKHLITATGQRVTLRCSPRSGDLSVYWYQQSLDQGLQFLIQYYNGEERAKGNILERFSAQQFPDLHSELNLSSLELGDSALYFCASSQGVLGSLNSPLHFGNGTRLTVT.

The chain employs TRBV7-9 and TRBJ2-7; D possibly corresponds to TRBD2 (5 bases). The length of the CDR3 is 13 residues. With 8 bases removed from V and 2 bases from J, the gap between germline ends came to 13 bases. Germline loops: CDR1 SEHNR, CDR2 FQNEAQ (reference sequence). CDR3: CASESGIAYEQYF. In DNA form, the CDR3 reads TGTGCCAGCGAATCGGGGATAGCCTACGAGCAGTACTTC.

In the case of this clone: At one boundary the junction diverges from the germline segment, which might be a read error. The identical CDR3 is also encoded by other nucleotide sequences in the sample. The chain joins TRBV5-1 to TRBJ2-6, with 7 bases matching TRBD1. The CDR3 spans 19 residues. Germline CDR1 and CDR2: SGHRS and YFSETQ. The CDR3 DNA reads TGCGCCAGCAGCTTGCGACGACAGGGAACCTCCTCTGGGGCCAACGTCCTGACCTTC. Its translation is CASSLRRQGTSSGANVLTF.

The chain carries TRBV2 and TRBJ2-1; D may be TRBD1 (5 bases). The V and J ends lost 3 bases and 4 bases respectively, with 7 bases between them. Germline CDR1 is SNHLY and CDR2 is FYNNEI. The CDR3 runs to 13 residues. The CDR3 bases are TGTGCCAGCAGTGAGGACACGTACAATGAGCAGTTCTTC. This gives the protein CASSEDTYNEQFF.

As to this clone: One junction end disagrees with the germline gene, perhaps due to a read error. V is TRBV5-1 and J is TRBJ2-5, with D tentatively TRBD2 (6 bases). Germline CDR1 reads SGHRS; CDR2 reads YFSETQ. CDR3 length equals 16 residues. CDR3 in amino acids: CANSLAGLGSQETQYF. CDR3 bases: TGCGCCAACAGCTTGGCGGGGTTGGGGTCTCAAGAGACCCAGTACTTC.

V is TRBV7-8 and J is TRBJ2-5; 9 positions agree with TRBD1. Unmatched junction bases numbered 9, after V lost 5 bases and J lost 5 bases. This CDR3 contains 15 residues. The germline V gene encodes CDR1 SGHVS and CDR2 FQNEAQ. CDR3 bases: TGTGCCAGCAGCAAAAGGTACAGGGGGCTGGAGACCCAGTACTTC. Amino acids: CASSKRYRGLETQYF.

The chain carries TRBV5-1 and TRBJ2-1; 7 bases agree with TRBD2. Germline assignment: CDR1 SGHRS and CDR2 YFSETQ. The CDR3 has 13 amino acids. The V gene end was trimmed by 4 bases and the J gene end by 9 bases; junction bases not matched to a gene: 7. The CDR3 DNA follows: TGCGCCAGCAGCCCGGGAGGCCGACCTGAGCAGTTCTTC. This gives the protein CASSPGGRPEQFF.

For this clone: The junction shows a germline mismatch at one end, possibly a read error. This CDR3 is also generated by other DNA sequences in the sample. This chain joins TRBV18 and TRBJ2-2; D remains ambiguous. From germline, CDR1 is KGHSH and CDR2 LQKENI. This CDR3 spans 15 amino acids. CDR3 sequence reads: CASSPMTKNTGELFF. The CDR3 bases are TGTGCTAGCTCACCAATGACAAAAAACACCGGGGAGCTGTTTTTT. The whole variable domain, remainder taken from reference TRBV18 and TRBJ2-2, is NAGVMQNPRHLVRRRGQEARLRCSPMKGHSHVYWYRQLPEEGLKFMVYLQKENIIDESGMPKERFSAEFPKEGPSILRIQQVVRGDSAAYFCASSPMTKNTGELFFGEGSRLTVL.

This rearrangement joins TRBV7-7 to TRBJ2-1; 8 bases are a match to TRBD1. The CDR3 is made up of 14 amino acids. After removal of 5 bases from V and 5 bases from J, the junction contained 5 bases not matched to a gene. CDR1 SSHAT and CDR2 FNYEAQ come from the germline V gene (reference sequence). The CDR3 DNA reads TGTGCCAGCAGCCCAGGGACAGGTGACAATGAGCAGTTCTTC. Residues: CASSPGTGDNEQFF.

J is TRBJ2-1 and V is TRBV9, with D maybe TRBD1 (6 bases). The CDR3 runs 16 residues. Germline-derived CDR1 and CDR2 are SGDLS and YYNGEE. V lost 4 bases, J lost 9 bases, and 23 bases lay in between. CDR3 sequence reads: CASSPLIVTGLGEQFF. DNA of the CDR3: TGTGCCAGCAGCCCCCTCATCGTAACAGGGTTGGGTGAGCAGTTCTTC.

V usage is TRBV5-6 and J usage is TRBJ2-5; TRBD2 agrees at 9 bases. Germline CDR1 and CDR2: SGHDT and YYEEEE. The CDR3 runs to 16 residues. V was clipped by 5 bases and J by 5 bases; unmatched bases: 13. The CDR3 region is CASRPGDSGRLETQYF. CDR3 bases: TGTGCCAGCAGGCCAGGCGATAGCGGGAGATTGGAGACCCAGTACTTC.

The chain joins TRBV10-3 to TRBJ1-2, with D hard to call. The V and J ends lost 2 bases and 8 bases respectively, with 15 bases between them. CDR1 is ENHRY and CDR2 is SYGVKD in the germline V gene. The CDR3 runs to 14 residues. CDR3 nucleotides: TGTGCCATCAGTGAGCGTGACACCTCCTCGGGCTACACCTTC. As protein: CAISERDTSSGYTF.